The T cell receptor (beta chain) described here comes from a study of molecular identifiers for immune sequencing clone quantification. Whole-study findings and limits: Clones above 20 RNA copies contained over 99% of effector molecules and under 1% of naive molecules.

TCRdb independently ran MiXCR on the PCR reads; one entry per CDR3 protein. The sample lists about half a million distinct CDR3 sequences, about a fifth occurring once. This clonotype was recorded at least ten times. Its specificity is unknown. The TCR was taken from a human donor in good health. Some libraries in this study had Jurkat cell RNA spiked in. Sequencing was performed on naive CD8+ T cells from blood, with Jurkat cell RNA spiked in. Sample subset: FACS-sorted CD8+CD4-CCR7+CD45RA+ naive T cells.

The CDR3 loop reads CSVFKMNTEAFF. CDR3 DNA sequence: TGCAGCGTCTTTAAAATGAACACTGAAGCTTTCTTT. The chain has TRBV29-1 and TRBJ1-1; no clear D gene. The ends were cut back, 6 bases at V and 0 bases at J, with 8 bases in the middle. Germline lookup yields CDR1 SQVTM and CDR2 ANQGSEA. The CDR3 has 12 amino acids.